This record covers a single T cell receptor (beta chain). Its antigen is currently unknown. Using immunoSEQ multiplex PCR, the repertoire was profiled, and TCRdb retains in-frame clones only, with some absent. The top ten clones hold approximately 1.1% of a sample with about 1.5 million clones, approximately 97% of them seen once. This specimen comes from a study of shared clonotypes between healthy human individuals. Study observations and caveats: Incompleteness in sorted-subset sequencing, despite large depth, was shown by rarefaction. Naive subsets generally had larger estimated richness than memory subsets. Sampling covered blood only; tissue repertoires likely differ.

The V and J ends lost 4 bases and 3 bases respectively, with 13 bases between them. Germline assignment: CDR1 MNHNY and CDR2 SVGAGI (reference sequence). The CDR3 covers 14 residues. Sequencing input: naive CD4+ T cells sorted from blood. Noted subset: CD45RA+ positively selected. This sequence originates from a man aged 30 to 39 in good health. The chain recombines TRBV6-6 with TRBJ2-7, with D perhaps TRBD1 or TRBD2 (7 bases each). The CDR3 loop is CASSFLRGGYEQYF. The CDR3, as DNA: TGTGCCAGCAGTTTCCTCAGGGGGGGCTACGAGCAGTACTTC.